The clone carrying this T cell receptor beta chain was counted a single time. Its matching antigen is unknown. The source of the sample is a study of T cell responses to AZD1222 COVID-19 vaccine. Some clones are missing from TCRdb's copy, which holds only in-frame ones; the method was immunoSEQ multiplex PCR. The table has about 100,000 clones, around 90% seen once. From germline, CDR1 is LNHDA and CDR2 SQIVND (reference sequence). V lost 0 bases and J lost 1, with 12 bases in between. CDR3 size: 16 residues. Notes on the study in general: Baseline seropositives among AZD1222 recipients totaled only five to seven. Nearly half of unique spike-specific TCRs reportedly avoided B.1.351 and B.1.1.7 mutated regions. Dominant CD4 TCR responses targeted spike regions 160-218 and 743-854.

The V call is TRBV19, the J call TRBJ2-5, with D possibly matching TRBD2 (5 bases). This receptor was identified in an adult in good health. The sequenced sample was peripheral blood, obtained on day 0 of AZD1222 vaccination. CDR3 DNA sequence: TGTGCCAGTAGTATAGACTGGACTGTGCCCCAAGAGACCCAGTACTTC. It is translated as CASSIDWTVPQETQYF.